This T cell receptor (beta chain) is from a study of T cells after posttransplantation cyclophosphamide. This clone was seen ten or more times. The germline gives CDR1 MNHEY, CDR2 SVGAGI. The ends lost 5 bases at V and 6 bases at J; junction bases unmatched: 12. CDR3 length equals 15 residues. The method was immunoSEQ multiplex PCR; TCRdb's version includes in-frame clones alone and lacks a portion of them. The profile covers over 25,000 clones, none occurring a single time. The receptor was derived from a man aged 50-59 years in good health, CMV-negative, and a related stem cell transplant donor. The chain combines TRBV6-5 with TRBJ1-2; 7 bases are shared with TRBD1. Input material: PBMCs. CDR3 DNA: TGTGCCAGCAGTACACGAACTACAGGGGACCATGGCTACACCTTC. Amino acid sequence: CASSTRTTGDHGYTF.